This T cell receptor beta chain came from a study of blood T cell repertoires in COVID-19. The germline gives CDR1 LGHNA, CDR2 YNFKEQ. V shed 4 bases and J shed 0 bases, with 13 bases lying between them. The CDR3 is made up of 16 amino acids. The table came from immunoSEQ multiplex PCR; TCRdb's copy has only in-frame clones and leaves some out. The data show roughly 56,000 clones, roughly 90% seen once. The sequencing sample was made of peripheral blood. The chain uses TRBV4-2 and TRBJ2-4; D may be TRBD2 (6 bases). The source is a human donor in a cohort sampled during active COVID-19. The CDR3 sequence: CASSLDPGLAKNIQYF. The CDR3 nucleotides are TGTGCCAGCAGCCTTGATCCGGGACTAGCCAAAAACATTCAGTACTTC.